Each of the 14 T cell receptor beta chains below was sequenced from the same sample in a study of shared clonotypes between healthy human individuals. Naive CD8 populations comprised CD45RO-negative cells positively selected for CCR7, excluding terminally differentiated effector memory CD45RA+ cells. Produced via immunoSEQ multiplex PCR; TCRdb's table is partial and in-frame only. The sample contains under 2,000,000 clones, roughly 95% of which appear only once. Sequenced input: naive CD8+ T cells sorted from blood. The source is a man aged 18-30 years in good health.

This rearrangement joins TRBV10-1 to TRBJ2-2; D unclear. The CDR3 is made up of 14 amino acids. CDR1 and CDR2 (germline): WNHNN, SYGVQD (reference sequence). Between the trimmed V and J ends, which lost 3 bases and 2 bases, there was a span of 7 bases. DNA of the CDR3: TGCGCCAGCAGTGAATTTACTAACACCGGGGAGCTGTTTTTT. Its translation: CASSEFTNTGELFF.

Remarks on this clone: Other DNA sequences in this specimen translate into the identical CDR3. Here the CDR3 DNA reads TGTGCCAGCAGCTTGTTAGCAGGGAGCTACGAGCAGTACTTC. The encoded protein is CASSLLAGSYEQYF. The V and J genes are TRBV5-5 and TRBJ2-7, with D perhaps given as TRBD1 or TRBD2 (5 bases each). The CDR3 totals 14 residues. In germline, CDR1 is SGHKS, CDR2 YYEKEE (reference sequence). V lost 1 base and J 3 bases, leaving 11 bases between the germline ends.

Of note for this clone: Other nucleotide sequences from this sample produce the same CDR3. The V call is TRBV4-1, the J call TRBJ1-5; a possible D gene is TRBD1 (5 bases). CDR3 size: 15 residues. V was clipped by 1 base and J by 2 bases, with 9 bases between them. Germline values: CDR1 MGHRA, CDR2 YSYEKL. In DNA, the CDR3 is TGCGCCAGCAGCCAAGTAGGGGTCGGCAATCAGCCCCAGCATTTT. Encoded protein: CASSQVGVGNQPQHF.

This clone was seen only once. The chain employs TRBV7-9 and TRBJ2-2; possibly TRBD2 for D (5 bases). This CDR3 spans 16 amino acids. V was cut by 2 bases and J by 4 bases, with 14 bases left in between. Germline V lookup: CDR1 SEHNR, CDR2 FQNEAQ (reference sequence). CDR3 in amino acids: CASSLLPSEGTGELFF. Written as DNA, the CDR3 is TGTGCCAGCAGCTTACTCCCGTCCGAGGGCACCGGGGAGCTGTTTTTT.

This chain uses TRBV30 with TRBJ1-2, with 9 bases matching TRBD1. The CDR3 has 14 residues. V lost 4 bases to trimming and J lost 3 bases; unmatched junction nucleotides: 6. CDR1 and CDR2 from the germline V gene are GTSNPN and SVGIG (reference sequence). The CDR3 reads CAWTGTGTYYGYTF. DNA of the CDR3: TGTGCCTGGACCGGGACAGGGACTTACTATGGCTACACCTTC. Full variable domain (rest looked up from reference TRBV30 and TRBJ1-2): SQTIHQWPATLVQPVGSPLSLECTVEGTSNPNLYWYRQAAGRGLQLLFYSVGIGQISSEVPQNLSASRPQDRQFILSSKKLLLSDSGFYLCAWTGTGTYYGYTFGSGTRLTVV.

DNA for the CDR3: TGTGCCAGCAGCCCAAAGGACGGATACTACGAGCAGTACTTC. Translation: CASSPKDGYYEQYF. V is TRBV11-2 and J is TRBJ2-7; D is ambiguous. V gave up 5 bases and J gave up 3 bases, with 14 bases separating them. Germline-derived CDR1 and CDR2 are SGHAT and FQNNGV. The CDR3 loop spans 14 amino acids.

In regard to this clone: The same CDR3 is also encoded by other DNA sequences in this sample. CDR3 residues: CASSLALAGGTGELFF. CDR3 bases: TGTGCCAGCAGCTTGGCCCTAGCGGGAGGCACCGGGGAGCTGTTTTTT. The chain carries TRBV5-6 and TRBJ2-2; 11 bases agree with TRBD2. V lost 0 bases and J lost 4; bases outside the gene matches: 2. The CDR3 runs to 16 residues. The germline V gene has CDR1 SGHDT and CDR2 YYEEEE.

This chain links TRBV19 with TRBJ2-7, with 7 bases identical to TRBD1. Germline trimming cut 3 bases from V and 5 bases from J; bases unmatched to any gene: 7. CDR1 and CDR2 (germline): LNHDA, SQIVND (reference sequence). The CDR3 consists of 14 residues. CDR3 residues: CASSIARGSHEQYF. The CDR3 DNA is TGTGCCAGTAGTATTGCCAGGGGGTCCCACGAGCAGTACTTC.

The chain has TRBV15 and TRBJ2-7, with D hard to call. The CDR3 spans 16 residues. The V and J ends lost 4 bases and 3 bases respectively, with 19 bases between them. CDR1 is LNHNV and CDR2 is YYDKDF in the germline V gene (reference sequence). The CDR3 nucleotides are TGTGCCACCAGCACTCCTCCCGGGTGGGAATACTACGAGCAGTACTTC. Translating it yields CATSTPPGWEYYEQYF. The entire variable domain, with the rest obtained from reference TRBV15 and TRBJ2-7, is as follows: DAMVIQNPRYQVTQFGKPVTLSCSQTLNHNVMYWYQQKSSQAPKLLFHYYDKDFNNEADTPDNFQSRRPNTSFCFLDIRSPGLGDTAMYLCATSTPPGWEYYEQYFGPGTRLTVT.

CDR3 bases: TGTGCCAGCAGCTCCTACCACAGGGGCGGCAATCAGCCCCAGCATTTT. Translating gives CASSSYHRGGNQPQHF. V usage is TRBV5-6 and J usage is TRBJ1-5; 7 bases are a match to TRBD1. CDR1 and CDR2 from the germline V gene are SGHDT and YYEEEE. This CDR3 spans 16 amino acids. Losses at the gene ends were 3 bases for V and 2 bases for J; bases not matched to a gene: 8.

The J gene is TRBJ2-7, the V gene TRBV4-1; maybe TRBD2 (5 bases). V was pared by 5 bases and J by 0 bases, with 14 bases between. The CDR3 has 15 residues. CDR1 and CDR2 (germline): MGHRA, YSYEKL. CDR3 coding DNA: TGCGCCAGCAGCGCAAGTAAGCGGACCTCCTACGAGCAGTACTTC. Its translation is CASSASKRTSYEQYF.

The V and J genes are TRBV27 and TRBJ2-1; tentative D call: TRBD1 (5 bases). Trimming took 5 bases from V and 2 from J, leaving 10 bases between them. The CDR3 spans 14 residues. Germline values: CDR1 MNHEY, CDR2 SMNVEV (reference sequence). CDR3 in amino acids: CASSAQGAYNEQFF. DNA of the CDR3: TGTGCCAGCAGTGCCCAGGGTGCCTACAATGAGCAGTTCTTC.

CDR3 sequence reads: CARTRGWETQYF. DNA for the CDR3: TGTGCCAGGACGAGGGGCTGGGAGACCCAGTACTTC. The chain employs TRBV21-1 and TRBJ2-5. TRBV21-1 is termed a pseudogene. CDR3 size: 12 residues.

Details on this clone: The sample contains more than one DNA sequence encoding this CDR3. V is TRBV7-9 and J is TRBJ1-1; tentative D call: TRBD1 (5 bases). Deletions cut 4 bases from V and 2 bases from J, with 11 bases between. Looked up from germline, CDR1 is SEHNR and CDR2 is FQNEAQ (reference sequence). The CDR3 runs to 14 residues. CDR3 amino acids: CASSSSTGNTEAFF. The CDR3 bases are TGTGCCAGCAGCTCGAGTACAGGCAACACTGAAGCTTTCTTT.